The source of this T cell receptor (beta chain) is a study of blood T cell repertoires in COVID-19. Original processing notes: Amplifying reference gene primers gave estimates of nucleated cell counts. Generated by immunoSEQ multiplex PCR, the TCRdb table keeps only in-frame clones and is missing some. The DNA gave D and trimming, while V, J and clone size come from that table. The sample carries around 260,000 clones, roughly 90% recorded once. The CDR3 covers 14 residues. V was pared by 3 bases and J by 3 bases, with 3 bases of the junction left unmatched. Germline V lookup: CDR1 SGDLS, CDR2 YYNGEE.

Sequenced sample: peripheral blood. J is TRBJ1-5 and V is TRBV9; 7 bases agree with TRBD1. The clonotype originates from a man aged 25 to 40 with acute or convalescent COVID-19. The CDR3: CASSEGTANQPQHF. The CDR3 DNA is TGTGCCAGCAGCGAGGGGACAGCCAATCAGCCCCAGCATTTT. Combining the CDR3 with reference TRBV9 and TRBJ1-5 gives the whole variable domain DSGVTQTPKHLITATGQRVTLRCSPRSGDLSVYWYQQSLDQGLQFLIQYYNGEERAKGNILERFSAQQFPDLHSELNLSSLELGDSALYFCASSEGTANQPQHFGDGTRLSIL.